The 26 T cell receptor beta chains below all came from one sample that was sequenced in a study of shared clonotypes between healthy human individuals. Method: immunoSEQ multiplex PCR; TCRdb's copy keeps in-frame clones and lacks some. Of roughly 700,000 clones listed, less than 95% are singletons. Sequenced: memory CD8+ T cells from PBMCs. Indicated subset: CD45RO+ cells pooled with CCR7-negative TemRA cells. All receptors derive from a man between 18 and 29 years old in good health. Some clones in this sample may be carry-over from other donors' samples.

The V and J genes are TRBV10-3 and TRBJ2-1; 8 nucleotides line up with TRBD1. The V gene end was trimmed by 4 bases and the J gene end by 5 bases; junction bases not matched to a gene: 10. From germline, CDR1 is ENHRY and CDR2 SYGVKD. The CDR3 is made up of 16 amino acids. The CDR3 DNA is TGTGCCATCAGTGGAGGAGCAGGGGGCATCCACAATGAGCAGTTCTTC. Its translation: CAISGGAGGIHNEQFF.

The chain combines TRBV7-9 with TRBJ1-2; tentative D call: TRBD1 (5 bases). This CDR3 is 15 amino acids long. Deletions cut 3 bases from V and 2 bases from J, with 13 bases between. From germline, CDR1 is SEHNR and CDR2 FQNEAQ (reference sequence). The CDR3 spells CASSFSTGGNYGYTF. The CDR3 bases are TGTGCCAGCAGCTTCAGTACAGGAGGAAACTATGGCTACACCTTC.

As concerns this clone: The same CDR3 is also encoded by other DNA sequences in this sample. The genes are TRBV28 and TRBJ1-5; D uncertain. The ends were cut back, 6 bases at V and 1 base at J, with 7 bases in the middle. The germline gives CDR1 MDHEN, CDR2 SYDVKM. This CDR3 has 13 residues. This CDR3 reads CASSLVSNQPQHF. The DNA of the CDR3 is TGTGCCAGCAGCCTAGTAAGCAATCAGCCCCAGCATTTT.

The CDR3 nucleotides are TGCAGCGTTGGCAGGGGACTGCCCTCCTACGAGCAGTACTTC. This encodes CSVGRGLPSYEQYF. V is TRBV29-1 and J is TRBJ2-7; the D call may be TRBD1 or TRBD2 (6 bases each). The V gene lost 4 bases and the J gene lost 0 bases, with 13 bases spanning the gap. Germline V CDR1 and CDR2: SQVTM, ANQGSEA. The CDR3 is 14 residues long.

On this clone itself: Other DNA sequences in this specimen translate into the identical CDR3. The chain uses TRBV19 and TRBJ2-7; either TRBD1 or TRBD2 may fit D (6 bases each). In germline, CDR1 is LNHDA, CDR2 SQIVND (reference sequence). Trimming pared 4 bases from V and 2 bases from J, leaving 9 bases between. The CDR3 totals 13 residues. The CDR3 here is CASSRGGTYEQYF. In nucleotides, the CDR3 is TGTGCCAGTAGTAGAGGGGGGACCTACGAGCAGTACTTC.

The chain employs TRBV14 and TRBJ2-5, with TRBD2 identical over 7 bases. Germline CDR1 reads SGHDN; CDR2 reads FVKESK. The V gene end was trimmed by 1 base and the J gene end by 0 bases; junction bases not matched to a gene: 5. This CDR3 comprises 16 residues. CDR3 amino acids: CASSQGETSYQETQYF. In nucleotides, the CDR3 is TGTGCCAGCAGCCAAGGGGAGACTAGCTACCAAGAGACCCAGTACTTC.

CDR3 sequence: CASSPSTGTPGGTEAFF. CDR3 DNA sequence: TGTGCCAGCAGTCCATCCACAGGGACCCCGGGGGGCACTGAAGCTTTCTTT. This chain connects TRBV5-8 to TRBJ1-1, with a possible D match to TRBD1 (6 bases). The germline V and J ends were trimmed by 5 bases and 4 bases, with 24 bases remaining between them. The CDR3 totals 17 residues. Germline V CDR1 and CDR2: SGHTS, YDEGEE.

This clone was recorded only once. The chain employs TRBV27 and TRBJ2-7; D is tentatively TRBD1 or TRBD2 (6 bases each). Trimming took 0 bases from V and 0 from J, leaving 9 bases between them. Germline lookup yields CDR1 MNHEY and CDR2 SMNVEV (reference sequence). This CDR3 comprises 15 residues. This CDR3 is CASSLSWGASYEQYF. For the CDR3, the DNA is TGTGCCAGCAGTTTATCCTGGGGGGCCTCCTACGAGCAGTACTTC.

This chain uses TRBV28 with TRBJ1-1; the D gene is possibly TRBD1 (5 bases). The CDR3 consists of 16 residues. V was trimmed by 2 bases and J by 6 bases, leaving 19 bases between them. The germline CDR1 and CDR2 sequences are MDHEN and SYDVKM. The DNA for the CDR3 is TGTGCCAGCAGTTTAGGCCTAGGGGAGGGGCTCCCTGAAGCTTTCTTT. Translated: CASSLGLGEGLPEAFF.

At least ten counts were recorded for this clone. The V call is TRBV7-8, the J call TRBJ2-6; the match to TRBD1 covers 9 bases. This CDR3 contains 16 residues. Germline trimming cut 6 bases from V and 4 bases from J; bases unmatched to any gene: 7. The germline CDR1 and CDR2 sequences are SGHVS and FQNEAQ. This CDR3 reads CASSSDRGTGANVLTF. CDR3 sequence (DNA): TGTGCCAGCAGTTCAGACAGGGGGACGGGGGCCAACGTCCTGACTTTC. The variable domain in full, with the rest retrieved from reference TRBV7-8 and TRBJ2-6, is GAGVSQSPRYKVAKRGQDVALRCDPISGHVSLFWYQQALGQGPEFLTYFQNEAQLDKSGLPSDRFFAERPEGSVSTLKIQRTQQEDSAVYLCASSSDRGTGANVLTFGAGSRLTVL.

For this clone: The DNA is omitted, as the CDR3 cannot be located on it reliably, and the CDR3 follows TCRdb's listing. The chain carries TRBV7-9 and TRBJ2-3; TRBD1, the table's D call, was not compared with the DNA. The CDR3 has 18 residues if both end residues are counted. The germline CDR1 and CDR2 sequences are SEHNR and FQNEAQ (reference sequence). The CDR3 spells CASSLTFGTGKSTDTQYF.

The gene calls are TRBV7-8 and TRBJ2-5, with 8 bases lining up with TRBD1. V was pared by 1 base and J by 4 bases, with 2 bases of the junction left unmatched. Germline-derived CDR1 and CDR2 are SGHVS and FQNEAQ. The CDR3 consists of 14 residues. The CDR3 reads CASSLGTGIETQYF. CDR3 DNA sequence: TGTGCCAGCAGCTTAGGGACAGGGATAGAGACCCAGTACTTC. Full variable domain (remainder filled in from reference TRBV7-8 and TRBJ2-5): GAGVSQSPRYKVAKRGQDVALRCDPISGHVSLFWYQQALGQGPEFLTYFQNEAQLDKSGLPSDRFFAERPEGSVSTLKIQRTQQEDSAVYLCASSLGTGIETQYFGPGTRLLVL.

The V gene is TRBV9, the J gene TRBJ1-6; 10 bases match TRBD1. The germline gives CDR1 SGDLS, CDR2 YYNGEE. V shed 4 bases and J 8 bases; nucleotides not matched to a gene: 3. There are 14 residues in the CDR3. The CDR3 loop reads CASSQTGGDSPLHF. As DNA, the CDR3 is TGTGCCAGCAGCCAGACAGGGGGCGATTCACCCCTCCACTTT. The whole variable domain, filled in from reference TRBV9 and TRBJ1-6, reads DSGVTQTPKHLITATGQRVTLRCSPRSGDLSVYWYQQSLDQGLQFLIQYYNGEERAKGNILERFSAQQFPDLHSELNLSSLELGDSALYFCASSQTGGDSPLHFGNGTRLTVT.

The chain recombines TRBV12-5 with TRBJ2-2; D might be TRBD2 (5 bases). The V gene lost 0 bases and the J gene lost 5 bases, with 22 bases spanning the gap. The germline V gene encodes CDR1 LGHNT and CDR2 FRNRAP. The CDR3 covers 19 residues. CDR3 residues: CASGLVLWVEEIGTGELFF. In DNA, the CDR3 is TGTGCTAGTGGTTTGGTACTTTGGGTGGAGGAGATTGGAACCGGGGAGCTGTTTTTT.

Regarding this clone: The junction and the germline gene differ at one end; a read error may be behind it. This chain connects TRBV19 to TRBJ2-1; TRBD2 matches at 10 bases. Germline CDR1 LNHDA, CDR2 SQIVND (reference sequence). The CDR3 runs 10 residues. CDR3 sequence: CASGLAETIF. DNA of the CDR3: TGTGCCAGTGGACTAGCGGAGACAATCTTC.

This clone has only a few counts. This chain uses TRBV6-1 with TRBJ2-2; possible D gene TRBD1, 6 bases. V lost 6 bases and J 3 bases, leaving 14 bases between the germline ends. This CDR3 is built from 15 residues. Germline CDR1 is MNHNS and CDR2 is SASEGT. The CDR3: CASSLTGIYTGELFF. The CDR3 nucleotides read TGTGCCAGCAGCCTCACAGGGATATACACCGGGGAGCTGTTTTTT.

V usage is TRBV28 and J usage is TRBJ1-3, with a weak D call TRBD1 (5 bases). The V and J ends lost 6 bases and 0 bases respectively, with 12 bases between them. Germline V gene lookup returns CDR1 MDHEN and CDR2 SYDVKM. There are 15 residues in the CDR3. CDR3 amino acids: CASSPTGTSGNTIYF. DNA for the CDR3: TGTGCCAGCAGCCCGACCGGGACCTCTGGAAACACCATATATTTT.

This clone is a singleton in its sample. The CDR3 nucleotides read TGTGCCAGCAGTTACCTACTCCGGGGTCGAGGTATTGAAGCTTTCTTT. Its translation: CASSYLLRGRGIEAFF. J is TRBJ1-1 and V is TRBV6-6; no definite D call. Between the trimmed V and J ends, which lost 2 bases and 7 bases, there was a span of 20 bases. CDR3 size: 16 residues. Germline V gene sequence: CDR1 MNHNY, CDR2 SVGAGI (reference sequence).

Only one count was recorded for this clone. The chain is built from TRBV11-3 and TRBJ2-1; 10 bases align to TRBD2. Trimming removed 1 base from V and 7 bases from J; junction bases left unmatched: 4. Germline V gene data show CDR1 as SGHNT and CDR2 as YENEEA. The CDR3 runs 15 residues. In DNA, the CDR3 is TGTGCCAGCAGCTTAGCACTAGCGGGATGGAATGAGCAGTTCTTC. Its protein product is CASSLALAGWNEQFF.

V and J are TRBV7-2 and TRBJ2-3; a weak D match, TRBD1 (5 bases). V was trimmed by 2 bases and J by 4 bases, leaving 13 bases between them. CDR1 SGHTA and CDR2 FQGNSA come from the germline V gene. The CDR3 runs 15 residues. This CDR3 reads CASSLPGPRADTQYF. In nucleotides, the CDR3 is TGTGCCAGCAGCTTACCGGGTCCCAGGGCAGATACGCAGTATTTT.

The chain links TRBV19 to TRBJ2-1; D uncertain. This CDR3 comprises 12 residues. Trimming took off 6 bases at V and 9 bases at J, with 12 bases between the two ends. The germline CDR1 and CDR2 sequences are LNHDA and SQIVND (reference sequence). CDR3 DNA sequence: TGTGCCAGTAGCCTAGGGTTGACTGAGCAGTTCTTC. Its protein is CASSLGLTEQFF. Full variable domain (outside the CDR3, taken from reference TRBV19 and TRBJ2-1): DGGITQSPKYLFRKEGQNVTLSCEQNLNHDAMYWYRQDPGQGLRLIYYSQIVNDFQKGDIAEGYSVSREKKESFPLTVTSAQKNPTAFYLCASSLGLTEQFFGPGTRLTVL.

The chain carries TRBV27 and TRBJ2-7; D not resolved. Trimming cost V 8 bases and J 2 bases, with 10 bases left between them. The CDR3 contains 12 residues. Germline V CDR1 and CDR2: MNHEY, SMNVEV (reference sequence). CDR3: CASGHSPYEQYF. CDR3 sequence (DNA): TGTGCCAGCGGCCACTCTCCCTACGAGCAGTACTTC.

The CDR3 coding sequence is TGTGCCAGCAGCGACAGGGGATGGTGGGAGCAGTACTTC. Residues: CASSDRGWWEQYF. The rearrangement uses TRBV27 and TRBJ2-7; 8 bases are shared with TRBD1. This CDR3 is 13 amino acids long. Germline lookup yields CDR1 MNHEY and CDR2 SMNVEV (reference sequence). The V gene end was trimmed by 6 bases and the J gene end by 7 bases; junction bases not matched to a gene: 8.

V and J are TRBV19 and TRBJ2-1; 8 nucleotides match TRBD1. The CDR3 totals 14 residues. Germline V lookup: CDR1 LNHDA, CDR2 SQIVND (reference sequence). Germline trimming cut 5 bases from V and 7 bases from J; bases unmatched to any gene: 7. The CDR3 sequence: CASSAGTGFNEQFF. CDR3 coding DNA: TGTGCCAGTAGTGCCGGGACAGGCTTTAATGAGCAGTTCTTC.

The V call is TRBV27, the J call TRBJ1-4; tentative D call: TRBD1 (6 bases). The CDR3 extends over 14 amino acids. Germline lookup yields CDR1 MNHEY and CDR2 SMNVEV (reference sequence). Trimming took 1 base from V and 8 from J, leaving 11 bases between them. CDR3 sequence: CASSLFRGEEKLFF. The CDR3 nucleotides read TGTGCCAGCAGTTTATTCAGGGGAGAGGAAAAACTGTTTTTT.

The chain employs TRBV9 and TRBJ2-7; D is possibly TRBD1 or TRBD2 (5 bases each). The germline gives CDR1 SGDLS, CDR2 YYNGEE. V lost 4 bases and J lost 5, with 19 bases in between. The CDR3 runs to 15 residues. CDR3 sequence: CASSPSGGGRNEQYF. In DNA, the CDR3 is TGTGCCAGCAGCCCCAGCGGTGGGGGTAGGAACGAGCAGTACTTC.